This TCR beta chain derives from a study of shared clonotypes between healthy human individuals. The data were produced by immunoSEQ multiplex PCR, yet TCRdb's version contains in-frame clones alone and is incomplete. Here the sample spans roughly 2 million clones, 85% to 95% being singletons. The CDR3 loop spans 14 amino acids. The V end lost 5 bases, the J end lost 3 bases, and 14 bases lay between the germline ends. CDR1 and CDR2 from the germline V gene are MNHEY and SVGAGI. There were only Caucasian adults among the donors, and all lived in Nashville, Tennessee. In the CD4+ fraction, cells were divided into CD45RA+ naive and CD45RA-negative memory subsets. Regarding this clone: No antigen is known for it. In the same sample, other DNA sequences code for this CDR3.

Study-wide points: Relative to memory subsets, naive subsets generally showed larger estimated richness.

The J gene is TRBJ2-7, the V gene TRBV6-5; D might be TRBD2 (6 bases). The sequenced sample was naive CD4+ T cells sorted from blood. As for subset: CD45RA+ positively selected. The source is a man in his late teens or twenties in good health. CDR3 sequence (DNA): TGTGCCAGCAGTCCCCGTGGGCGGGGCTACGAGCAGTACTTC. Residues: CASSPRGRGYEQYF.